Shown below are 21 T cell receptor beta chains from a single sample sequenced in a study of T-cell memory formation after mild COVID-19. Using its own MiXCR run on the 5' RACE reads, TCRdb lists one record per CDR3 protein. The sample consists of approximately 400,000 distinct CDR3 sequences, about 20% of them appearing once. The sequenced sample consisted of PBMCs or a T cell subset sorted from them (not recorded which). These receptors all come from a man between 18 and 29 years old who had mild COVID-19 (a few samples of this study predate the infection). Cell type and time point are not known.

This clonotype has just a few counts. V and J are TRBV20-1 and TRBJ2-5; no reliable D call. Germline CDR1 reads DFQATT; CDR2 reads SNEGSKA (reference sequence). This CDR3 is 14 amino acids long. Trimming left V 3 bases short and J 0 bases short, with 11 bases between. DNA for the CDR3: TGCAGTGCTAGCGTCCAGGCGTACCAAGAGACCCAGTACTTC. Its translation: CSASVQAYQETQYF.

The chain joins TRBV6-5 to TRBJ2-2; 9 bases map to TRBD2. From germline, CDR1 is MNHEY and CDR2 SVGAGI. Germline trimming cut 7 bases from V and 1 base from J; bases unmatched to any gene: 4. This CDR3 has 15 residues. The CDR3 reads CASTGGGGNTGELFF. CDR3 DNA: TGTGCCAGCACCGGCGGGGGGGGGAACACCGGGGAGCTGTTTTTT.

The rearrangement joins TRBV11-2 to TRBJ2-7; D not certain. Germline V gene sequence: CDR1 SGHAT, CDR2 FQNNGV. The CDR3 extends over 14 amino acids. The germline V and J ends were trimmed by 3 bases and 0 bases, with 9 bases remaining between them. The CDR3 loop reads CASSLERSSYEQYV. The CDR3 coding sequence is TGTGCCAGCAGCTTGGAACGGAGCTCCTACGAGCAGTACGTC.

This clonotype was counted many times. The rearrangement uses TRBV5-1 and TRBJ2-3, with D unresolved. V was clipped by 1 base and J by 2 bases, with 8 bases between them. The CDR3 consists of 14 residues. Germline V gives CDR1 SGHRS, CDR2 YFSETQ. This CDR3 reads CASSLKPHTDTQYF. In DNA, the CDR3 is TGCGCCAGCAGCTTGAAGCCGCACACAGATACGCAGTATTTT.

The chain links TRBV5-1 to TRBJ2-5; D call uncertain. Germline V gene data show CDR1 as SGHRS and CDR2 as YFSETQ. This CDR3 has 14 residues. Between the trimmed V and J ends, which lost 4 bases and 3 bases, there was a span of 13 bases. The CDR3 sequence is CASSGFGPEETQYF. CDR3 in DNA: TGCGCCAGCAGCGGATTCGGACCCGAAGAGACCCAGTACTTC. The complete variable domain, with remaining parts taken from reference TRBV5-1 and TRBJ2-5, reads KAGVTQTPRYLIKTRGQQVTLSCSPISGHRSVSWYQQTPGQGLQFLFEYFSETQRNKGNFPGRFSGRQFSNSRSEMNVSTLELGDSALYLCASSGFGPEETQYFGPGTRLLVL.

This clonotype appeared a few times. V gene TRBV7-9 combines with J gene TRBJ1-1; TRBD1 matches at 8 bases. Germline CDR1 reads SEHNR; CDR2 reads FQNEAQ (reference sequence). Trimming cost V 10 bases and J 3 bases; bases outside gene matches: 4. The CDR3 is 12 amino acids. The CDR3 DNA follows: TGTGCCACCAGGACAGGGCACACTGAAGCTTTCTTT. Amino acids: CATRTGHTEAFF.

The V and J genes are TRBV6-2 or TRBV6-3 and TRBJ1-1, with D tentatively TRBD1 (6 bases). The CDR3 has 15 residues. Germline CDR1 MNHEY, CDR2 SVGEGT. Trimming pared 2 bases from V and 4 bases from J, leaving 14 bases between. The DNA for the CDR3 is TGTGCCAGCAGTTACGCAGGGGTCCGGGGCACTGAAGCTTTCTTT. This translates into CASSYAGVRGTEAFF.

This clonotype appeared many times. V usage is TRBV6-6 and J usage is TRBJ2-5; D unclear. The CDR3 is 13 amino acids. The V and J ends lost 3 bases and 3 bases respectively, with 8 bases between them. Per germline, CDR1 MNHNY and CDR2 SVGAGI (reference sequence). The chain's CDR3 is CASSYGREETQYF. CDR3 coding DNA: TGTGCCAGCAGTTATGGCCGGGAAGAGACCCAGTACTTC.

This clonotype was counted many times. This rearrangement joins TRBV9 to TRBJ2-5; TRBD2 might be the D (7 bases). Trimming took 1 base from V and 1 from J, leaving 14 bases between them. The CDR3 runs 16 residues. Germline V CDR1 and CDR2: SGDLS, YYNGEE. This CDR3 reads CASSVWEGGSQETQYF. The CDR3 DNA sequence: TGTGCCAGCAGCGTATGGGAGGGGGGTTCCCAAGAGACCCAGTACTTC.

The table lists this clonotype with a few counts. The chain combines TRBV20-1 with TRBJ1-1, with D hard to call. The germline V and J ends were trimmed by 0 bases and 0 bases, with 14 bases remaining between them. The CDR3 runs 16 residues. Germline loops: CDR1 DFQATT, CDR2 SNEGSKA (reference sequence). CDR3 sequence (DNA): TGCAGTGCTAGAGAGGTGGGGAGGCTGATGAACACTGAAGCTTTCTTT. The encoded protein is CSAREVGRLMNTEAFF.

The table lists this clonotype with a few counts. This chain joins TRBV5-1 and TRBJ1-5; D uncertain. The V end lost 0 bases, the J end lost 3 bases, and 10 bases lay between the germline ends. The CDR3 extends over 15 amino acids. Germline V gene data show CDR1 as SGHRS and CDR2 as YFSETQ. CDR3 loop: CASSLDGPFNQPQHF. The CDR3 nucleotides read TGCGCCAGCAGCTTGGACGGACCGTTCAATCAGCCCCAGCATTTT. The whole variable domain, filled in from reference TRBV5-1 and TRBJ1-5, reads KAGVTQTPRYLIKTRGQQVTLSCSPISGHRSVSWYQQTPGQGLQFLFEYFSETQRNKGNFPGRFSGRQFSNSRSEMNVSTLELGDSALYLCASSLDGPFNQPQHFGDGTRLSIL.

Only a few counts were recorded for this clonotype. The gene calls are TRBV28 and TRBJ1-4; no clear D. This CDR3 is built from 14 residues. Germline V gene data show CDR1 as MDHEN and CDR2 as SYDVKM. Trimming left V 2 bases short and J 8 bases short, with 12 bases between. CDR3 region: CASSLTTSGEKLFF. The CDR3 nucleotides are TGTGCCAGCAGTTTAACCACTAGTGGGGAAAAACTGTTTTTT.

This clonotype was seen a few times. The chain recombines TRBV20-1 with TRBJ2-3; unclear D gene. The CDR3 totals 12 residues. CDR1 is DFQATT and CDR2 is SNEGSKA in the germline V gene (reference sequence). The CDR3: CRAARSTDTQYF. CDR3 bases: TGCAGGGCGGCCAGAAGCACAGATACGCAGTATTTT.

Ten or more counts support this clonotype. V and J are TRBV5-1 and TRBJ2-5; D perhaps matches TRBD2 (5 bases). V was clipped by 1 base and J by 2 bases, with 9 bases between them. Germline-derived CDR1 and CDR2 are SGHRS and YFSETQ. The CDR3 runs to 14 residues. The CDR3 loop reads CASSLSPGQETQYF. The CDR3 DNA is TGCGCCAGCAGCTTGTCCCCGGGGCAAGAGACCCAGTACTTC.

There are many counts of this clonotype. The V gene is TRBV12-3 or TRBV12-4, the J gene TRBJ2-3; tentative D call: TRBD2 (5 bases). V lost 3 bases and J 5 bases, leaving 9 bases between the germline ends. The CDR3 is 13 amino acids. The CDR3: CASSLGAVDTQYF. CDR3 DNA sequence: TGTGCCAGCAGTTTGGGAGCGGTAGATACGCAGTATTTT.

This rearrangement joins TRBV7-2 to TRBJ1-5; perhaps TRBD1 as D (5 bases). The V and J ends lost 7 bases and 2 bases respectively, with 15 bases between them. The CDR3 is 15 amino acids. In germline, CDR1 is SGHTA, CDR2 FQGNSA. For the CDR3, the DNA is TGTGCCAGCAAGATAAACCGGGGGGGCAATCAGCCCCAGCATTTT. Its translation: CASKINRGGNQPQHF.

This clonotype has more than one count but fewer than ten. The chain recombines TRBV2 with TRBJ1-2; the D is unclear. This CDR3 region has 13 residues. With 7 bases removed from V and 8 bases from J, the gap between germline ends came to 17 bases. Looked up from germline, CDR1 is SNHLY and CDR2 is FYNNEI. The CDR3 bases are TGTGCCAGCACCTTGCGAAGGGATACGGGCTACACCTTC. Translation: CASTLRRDTGYTF.

This clonotype was detected a few times. This sequence joins TRBV5-1 and TRBJ1-6; 9 bases are shared with TRBD1. The germline gives CDR1 SGHRS, CDR2 YFSETQ. The CDR3 is made up of 15 amino acids. Trimming removed 4 bases from V and 9 bases from J; junction bases left unmatched: 8. CDR3 residues: CASSPTGQGFSPLHF. CDR3 DNA sequence: TGCGCCAGCAGCCCCACGGGACAGGGTTTTTCACCCCTCCACTTT.

The V gene is TRBV7-9, the J gene TRBJ2-4; D is possibly TRBD2 (5 bases). Trimming pared 2 bases from V and 6 bases from J, leaving 11 bases between. The CDR3 loop spans 14 amino acids. Germline assignment: CDR1 SEHNR and CDR2 FQNEAQ (reference sequence). The CDR3 sequence: CASSLKFSGNIQYF. The CDR3 DNA reads as TGTGCCAGCAGCTTAAAGTTCAGCGGAAACATTCAGTACTTC.

This clonotype was seen a few times. The genes are TRBV7-3 and TRBJ2-1; 13 bases are a match to TRBD2. CDR1 is SGHTA, CDR2 FQGTGA, per germline. The CDR3 is 17 amino acids. After removal of 3 bases from V and 4 bases from J, the junction contained 6 bases not matched to a gene. CDR3 sequence: CASSLGLAGRGYNEQFF. The CDR3 DNA follows: TGTGCCAGCAGCTTGGGACTAGCGGGGAGGGGATACAATGAGCAGTTCTTC.

This chain uses TRBV5-1 with TRBJ2-3; TRBD2 might be the D (6 bases). V shed 0 bases and J shed 4 bases, with 15 bases lying between them. The CDR3 has 16 amino acids. CDR1 is SGHRS, CDR2 YFSETQ, per germline. The CDR3 region is CASSLGGDRRADTQYF. CDR3 nucleotides: TGCGCCAGCAGCTTGGGAGGGGACCGGAGGGCAGATACGCAGTATTTT.